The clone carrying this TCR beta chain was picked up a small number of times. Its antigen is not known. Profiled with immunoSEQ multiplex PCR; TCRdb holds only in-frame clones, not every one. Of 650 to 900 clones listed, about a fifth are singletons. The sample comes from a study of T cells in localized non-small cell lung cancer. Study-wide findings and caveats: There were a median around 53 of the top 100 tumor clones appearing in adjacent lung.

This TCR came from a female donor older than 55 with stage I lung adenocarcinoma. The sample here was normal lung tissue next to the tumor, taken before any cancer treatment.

The DNA for the CDR3 is TGTGCCAGCACGGACCGAGGACAGGGTCCAGAGACCCAGTACTTC. It yields the protein CASTDRGQGPETQYF. The chain links TRBV9 to TRBJ2-5; TRBD1 aligns across 8 bases. The CDR3 extends over 15 amino acids. Trimming removed 6 bases from V and 4 bases from J; junction bases left unmatched: 11. CDR1 is SGDLS and CDR2 is YYNGEE in the germline V gene.